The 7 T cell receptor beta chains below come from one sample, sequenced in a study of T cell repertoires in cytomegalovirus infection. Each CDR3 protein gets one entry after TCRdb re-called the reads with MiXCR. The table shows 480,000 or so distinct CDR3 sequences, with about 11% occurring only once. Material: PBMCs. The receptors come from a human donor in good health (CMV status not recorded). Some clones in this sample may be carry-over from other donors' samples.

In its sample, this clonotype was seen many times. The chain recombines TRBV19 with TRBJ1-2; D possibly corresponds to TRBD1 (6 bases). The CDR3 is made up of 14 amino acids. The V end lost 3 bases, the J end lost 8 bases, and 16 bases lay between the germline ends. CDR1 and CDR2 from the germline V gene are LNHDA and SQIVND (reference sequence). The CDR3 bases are TGTGCCAGTAGTATCCTCGACAGGTCCGGGGGCTACACCTTC. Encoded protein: CASSILDRSGGYTF. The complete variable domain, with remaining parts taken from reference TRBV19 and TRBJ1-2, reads DGGITQSPKYLFRKEGQNVTLSCEQNLNHDAMYWYRQDPGQGLRLIYYSQIVNDFQKGDIAEGYSVSREKKESFPLTVTSAQKNPTAFYLCASSILDRSGGYTFGSGTRLTVV.

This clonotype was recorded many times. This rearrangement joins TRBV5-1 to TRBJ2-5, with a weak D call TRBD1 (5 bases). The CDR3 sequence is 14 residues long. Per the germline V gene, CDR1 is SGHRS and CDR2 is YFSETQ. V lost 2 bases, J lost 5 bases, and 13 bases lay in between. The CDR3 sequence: CASSLQDSRETQYF. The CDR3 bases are TGCGCCAGCAGCTTACAGGATTCTCGCGAGACCCAGTACTTC. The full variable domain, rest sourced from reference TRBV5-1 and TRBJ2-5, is KAGVTQTPRYLIKTRGQQVTLSCSPISGHRSVSWYQQTPGQGLQFLFEYFSETQRNKGNFPGRFSGRQFSNSRSEMNVSTLELGDSALYLCASSLQDSRETQYFGPGTRLLVL.

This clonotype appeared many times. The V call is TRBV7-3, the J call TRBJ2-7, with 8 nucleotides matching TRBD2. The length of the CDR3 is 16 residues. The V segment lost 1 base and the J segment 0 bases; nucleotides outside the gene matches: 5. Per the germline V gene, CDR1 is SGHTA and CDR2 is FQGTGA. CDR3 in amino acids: CASSLSGGRVSYEQYF. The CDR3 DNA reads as TGTGCCAGCAGCTTAAGCGGGGGGAGAGTCTCCTACGAGCAGTACTTC.

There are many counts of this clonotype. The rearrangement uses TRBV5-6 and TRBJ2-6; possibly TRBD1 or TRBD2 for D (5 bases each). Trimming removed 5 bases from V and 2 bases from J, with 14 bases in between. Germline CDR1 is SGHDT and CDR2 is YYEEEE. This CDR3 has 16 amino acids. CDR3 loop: CASSSGRLAGANVLTF. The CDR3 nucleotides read TGTGCCAGCAGTTCGGGACGGCTGGCTGGGGCCAACGTCCTGACTTTC.

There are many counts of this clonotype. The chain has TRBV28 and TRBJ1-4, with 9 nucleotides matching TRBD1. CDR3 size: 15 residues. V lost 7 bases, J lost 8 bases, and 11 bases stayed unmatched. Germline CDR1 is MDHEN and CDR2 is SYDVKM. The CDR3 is CASNPTGTGSEKLFF. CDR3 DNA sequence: TGTGCCAGCAACCCAACAGGGACAGGGAGCGAAAAACTGTTTTTT.

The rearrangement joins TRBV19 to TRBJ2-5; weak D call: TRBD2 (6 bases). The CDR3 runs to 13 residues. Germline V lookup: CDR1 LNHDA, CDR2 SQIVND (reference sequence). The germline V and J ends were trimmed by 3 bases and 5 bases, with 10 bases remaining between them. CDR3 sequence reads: CASSIGTRETQYF. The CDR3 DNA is TGTGCCAGTAGTATCGGGACTCGGGAGACCCAGTACTTC.

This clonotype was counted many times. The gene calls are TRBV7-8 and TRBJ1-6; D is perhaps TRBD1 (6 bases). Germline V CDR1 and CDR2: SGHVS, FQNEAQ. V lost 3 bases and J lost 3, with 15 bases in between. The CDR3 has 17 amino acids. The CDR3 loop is CASSLYTGQYYNSPLHF. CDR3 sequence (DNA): TGTGCCAGCAGCTTGTATACCGGACAGTACTATAATTCACCCCTCCACTTT.